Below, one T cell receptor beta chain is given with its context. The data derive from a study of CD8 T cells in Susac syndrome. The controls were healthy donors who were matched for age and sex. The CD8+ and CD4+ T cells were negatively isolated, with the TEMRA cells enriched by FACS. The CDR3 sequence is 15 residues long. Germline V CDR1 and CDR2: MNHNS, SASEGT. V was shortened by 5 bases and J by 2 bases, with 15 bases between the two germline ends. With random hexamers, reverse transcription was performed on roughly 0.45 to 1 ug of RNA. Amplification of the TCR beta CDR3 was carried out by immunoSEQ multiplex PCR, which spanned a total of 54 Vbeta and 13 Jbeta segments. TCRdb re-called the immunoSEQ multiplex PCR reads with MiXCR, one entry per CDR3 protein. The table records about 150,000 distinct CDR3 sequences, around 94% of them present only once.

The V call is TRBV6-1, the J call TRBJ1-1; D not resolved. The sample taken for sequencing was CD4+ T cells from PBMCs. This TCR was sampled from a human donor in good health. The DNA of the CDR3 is TGTGCCAGCAGTACCCGACGGACCATCAACACTGAAGCTTTCTTT. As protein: CASSTRRTINTEAFF.